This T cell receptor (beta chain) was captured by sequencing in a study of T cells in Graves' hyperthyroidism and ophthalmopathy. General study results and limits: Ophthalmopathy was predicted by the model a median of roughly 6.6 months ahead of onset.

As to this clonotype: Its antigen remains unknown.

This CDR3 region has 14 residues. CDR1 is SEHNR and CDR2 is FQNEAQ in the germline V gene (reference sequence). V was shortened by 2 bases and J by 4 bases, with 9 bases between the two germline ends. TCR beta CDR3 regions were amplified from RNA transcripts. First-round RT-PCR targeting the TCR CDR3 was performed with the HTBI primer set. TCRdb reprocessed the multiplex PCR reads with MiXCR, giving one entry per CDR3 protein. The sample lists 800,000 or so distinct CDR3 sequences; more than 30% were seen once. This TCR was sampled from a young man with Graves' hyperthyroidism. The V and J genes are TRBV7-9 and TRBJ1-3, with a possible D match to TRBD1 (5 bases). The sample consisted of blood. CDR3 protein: CASSLSGGGNTIYF. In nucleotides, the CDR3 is TGTGCCAGCAGCTTAAGTGGGGGAGGAAACACCATATATTTT.